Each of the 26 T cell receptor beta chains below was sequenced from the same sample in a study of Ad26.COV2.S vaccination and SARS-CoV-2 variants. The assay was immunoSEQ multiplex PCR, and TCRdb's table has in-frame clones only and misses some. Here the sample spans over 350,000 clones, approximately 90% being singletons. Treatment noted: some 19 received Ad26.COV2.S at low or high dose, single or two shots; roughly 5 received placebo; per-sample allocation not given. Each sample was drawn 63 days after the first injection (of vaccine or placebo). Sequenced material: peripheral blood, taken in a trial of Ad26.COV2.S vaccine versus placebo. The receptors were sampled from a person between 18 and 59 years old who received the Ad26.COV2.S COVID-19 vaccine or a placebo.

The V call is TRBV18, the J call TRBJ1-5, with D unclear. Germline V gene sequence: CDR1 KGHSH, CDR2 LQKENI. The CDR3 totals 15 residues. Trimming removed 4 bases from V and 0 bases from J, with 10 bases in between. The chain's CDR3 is CASSLTGYSNQPQHF. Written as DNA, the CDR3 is TGTGCCAGCTCACTAACCGGGTATAGCAATCAGCCCCAGCATTTT.

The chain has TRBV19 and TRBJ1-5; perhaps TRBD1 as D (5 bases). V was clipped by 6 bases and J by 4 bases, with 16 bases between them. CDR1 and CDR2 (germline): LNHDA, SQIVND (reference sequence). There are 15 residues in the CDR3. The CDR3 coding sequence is TGTGCCAGTAGACGGGACTCACGATGGAATCAGCCCCAGCATTTT. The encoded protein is CASRRDSRWNQPQHF.

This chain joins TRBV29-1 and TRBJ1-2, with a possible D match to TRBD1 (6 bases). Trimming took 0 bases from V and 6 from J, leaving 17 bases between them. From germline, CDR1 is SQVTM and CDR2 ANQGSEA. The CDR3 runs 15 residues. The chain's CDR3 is CSVEDTQGNSDGYTF. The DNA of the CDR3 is TGCAGCGTTGAAGACACCCAGGGGAATTCGGATGGCTACACCTTC.

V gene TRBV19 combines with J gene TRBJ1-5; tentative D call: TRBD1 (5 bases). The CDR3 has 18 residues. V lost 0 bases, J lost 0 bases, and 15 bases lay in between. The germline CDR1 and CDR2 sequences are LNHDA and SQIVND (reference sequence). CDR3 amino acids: CASSIDGRGSYSNQPQHF. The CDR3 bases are TGTGCCAGTAGTATAGATGGGAGGGGCAGCTATAGCAATCAGCCCCAGCATTTT.

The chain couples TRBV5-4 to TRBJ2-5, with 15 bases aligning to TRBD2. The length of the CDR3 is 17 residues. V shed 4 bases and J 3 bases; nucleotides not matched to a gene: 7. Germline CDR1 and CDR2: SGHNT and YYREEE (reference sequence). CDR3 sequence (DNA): TGTGCCAGCAGCCGAGGACTAGCGGGGGGGCTAGAAGAGACCCAGTACTTC. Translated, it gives CASSRGLAGGLEETQYF.

This chain's CDR3 is CASSKRLAGNTIYF. The CDR3 nucleotides read TGTGCCAGCAGCAAGCGTCTAGCCGGAAACACCATATATTTT. The V gene is TRBV21-1, the J gene TRBJ1-3. TRBV21-1 is a documented pseudogene. The CDR3 is made up of 14 amino acids.

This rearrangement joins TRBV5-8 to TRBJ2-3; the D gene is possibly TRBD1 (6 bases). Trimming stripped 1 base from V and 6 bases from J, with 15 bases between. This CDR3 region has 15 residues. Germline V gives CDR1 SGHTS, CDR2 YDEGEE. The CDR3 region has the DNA TGTGCCAGCAGCTTGAGGGGGTTGCGAAAGGATACGCAGTATTTT. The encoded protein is CASSLRGLRKDTQYF.

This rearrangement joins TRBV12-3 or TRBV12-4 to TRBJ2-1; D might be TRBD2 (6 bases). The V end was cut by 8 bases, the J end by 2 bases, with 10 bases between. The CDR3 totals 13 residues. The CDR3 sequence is CASGGQTYNEQFF. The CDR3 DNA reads TGTGCCAGCGGAGGGCAGACCTACAATGAGCAGTTCTTC.

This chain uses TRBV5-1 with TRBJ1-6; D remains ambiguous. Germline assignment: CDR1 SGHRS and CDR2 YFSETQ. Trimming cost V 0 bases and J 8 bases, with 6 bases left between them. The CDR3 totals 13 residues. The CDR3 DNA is TGCGCCAGCAGCTTGGGTCAGGATTCACCCCTCCACTTT. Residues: CASSLGQDSPLHF.

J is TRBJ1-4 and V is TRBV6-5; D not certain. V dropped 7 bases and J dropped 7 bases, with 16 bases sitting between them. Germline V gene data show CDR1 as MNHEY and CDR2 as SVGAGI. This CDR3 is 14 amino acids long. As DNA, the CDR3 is TGTGCCAGCAAAGCCGGGGTAGCGAGTGAAAAACTGTTTTTT. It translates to CASKAGVASEKLFF.

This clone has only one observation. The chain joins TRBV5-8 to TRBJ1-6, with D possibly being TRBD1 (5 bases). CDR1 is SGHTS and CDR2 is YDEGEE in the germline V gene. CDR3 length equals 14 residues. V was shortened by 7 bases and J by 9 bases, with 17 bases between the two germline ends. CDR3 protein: CASQPVKGISPLHF. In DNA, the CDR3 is TGTGCCAGCCAGCCCGTGAAGGGGATTTCACCCCTCCACTTT. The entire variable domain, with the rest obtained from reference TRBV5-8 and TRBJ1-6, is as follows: EAGVTQSPTHLIKTRGQQATLRCSPISGHTSVYWYQQALGLGLQFLLWYDEGEERNRGNFPPRFSGRQFPNYSSELNVNALELEDSALYLCASQPVKGISPLHFGNGTRLTVT.

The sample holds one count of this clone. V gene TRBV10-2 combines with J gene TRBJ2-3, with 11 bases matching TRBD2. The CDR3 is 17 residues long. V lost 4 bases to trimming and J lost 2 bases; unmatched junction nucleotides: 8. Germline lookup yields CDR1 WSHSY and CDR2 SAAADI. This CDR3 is CASSGASGGPYTDTQYF. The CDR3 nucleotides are TGCGCCAGCAGTGGGGCTAGCGGGGGGCCTTACACAGATACGCAGTATTTT.

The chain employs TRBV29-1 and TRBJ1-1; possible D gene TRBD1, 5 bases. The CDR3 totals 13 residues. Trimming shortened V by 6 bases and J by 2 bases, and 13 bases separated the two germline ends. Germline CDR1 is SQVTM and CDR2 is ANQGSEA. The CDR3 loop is CSVRPRENTEAFF. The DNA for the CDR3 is TGCAGCGTGCGACCCAGGGAAAACACTGAAGCTTTCTTT.

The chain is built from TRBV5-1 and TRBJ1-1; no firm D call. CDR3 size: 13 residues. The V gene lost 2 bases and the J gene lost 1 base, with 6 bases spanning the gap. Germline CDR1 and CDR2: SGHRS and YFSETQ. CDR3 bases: TGCGCCAGCAGCTTTGACGGGAACACTGAAGCTTTCTTT. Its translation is CASSFDGNTEAFF.

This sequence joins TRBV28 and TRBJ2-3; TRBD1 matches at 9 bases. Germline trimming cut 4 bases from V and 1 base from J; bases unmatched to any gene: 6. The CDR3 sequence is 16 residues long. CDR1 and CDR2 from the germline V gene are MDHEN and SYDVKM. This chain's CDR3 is CASSSHRTGGTDTQYF. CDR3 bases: TGTGCCAGCAGTTCCCACCGGACAGGGGGCACAGATACGCAGTATTTT.

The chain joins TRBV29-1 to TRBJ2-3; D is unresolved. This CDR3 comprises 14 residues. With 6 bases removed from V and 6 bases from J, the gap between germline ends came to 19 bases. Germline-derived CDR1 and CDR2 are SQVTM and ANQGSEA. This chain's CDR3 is CSVADPQSIDTQYF. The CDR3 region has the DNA TGCAGCGTCGCAGACCCACAATCAATTGATACGCAGTATTTT.

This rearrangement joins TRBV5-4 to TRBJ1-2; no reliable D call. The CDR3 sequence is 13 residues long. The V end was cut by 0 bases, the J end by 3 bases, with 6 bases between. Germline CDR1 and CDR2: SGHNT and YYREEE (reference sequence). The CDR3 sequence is CASSLETDYGYTF. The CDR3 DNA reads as TGTGCCAGCAGCTTGGAGACTGACTATGGCTACACCTTC.

Here the CDR3 reads CASSYSVGFFNTEAFF. The CDR3 DNA reads as TGTGCCAGCAGTTACTCCGTGGGCTTTTTTAACACTGAAGCTTTCTTT. V usage is TRBV6-6 and J usage is TRBJ1-1, with D unresolved. The CDR3 is made up of 16 amino acids. From germline, CDR1 is MNHNY and CDR2 SVGAGI (reference sequence). Trimming pared 0 bases from V and 2 bases from J, leaving 13 bases between.

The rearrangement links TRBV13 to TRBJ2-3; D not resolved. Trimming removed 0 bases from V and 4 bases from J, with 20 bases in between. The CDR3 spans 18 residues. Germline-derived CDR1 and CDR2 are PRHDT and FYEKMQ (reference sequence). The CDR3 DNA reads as TGTGCCAGCAGCTTAGGGCGACGCAACAGACTGGGTGCAGATACGCAGTATTTT. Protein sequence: CASSLGRRNRLGADTQYF. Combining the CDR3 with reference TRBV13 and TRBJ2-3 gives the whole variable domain AAGVIQSPRHLIKEKRETATLKCYPIPRHDTVYWYQQGPGQDPQFLISFYEKMQSDKGSIPDRFSAQQFSDYHSELNMSSLELGDSALYFCASSLGRRNRLGADTQYFGPGTRLTVL.

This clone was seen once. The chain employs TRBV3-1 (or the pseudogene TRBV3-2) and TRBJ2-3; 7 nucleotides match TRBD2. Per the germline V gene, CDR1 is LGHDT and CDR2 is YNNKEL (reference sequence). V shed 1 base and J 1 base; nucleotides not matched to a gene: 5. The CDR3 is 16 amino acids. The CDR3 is CASSQASTSGTDTQYF. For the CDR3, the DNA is TGTGCCAGCAGCCAAGCGTCAACTAGCGGCACAGATACGCAGTATTTT.

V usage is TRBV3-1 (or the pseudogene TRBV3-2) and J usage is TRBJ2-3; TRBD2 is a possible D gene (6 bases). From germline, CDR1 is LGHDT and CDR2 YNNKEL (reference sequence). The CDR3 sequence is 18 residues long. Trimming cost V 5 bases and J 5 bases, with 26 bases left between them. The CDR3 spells CASSFRLDWEPHRDTQYF. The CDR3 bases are TGTGCCAGCAGCTTTCGACTAGATTGGGAGCCTCATAGAGATACGCAGTATTTT.

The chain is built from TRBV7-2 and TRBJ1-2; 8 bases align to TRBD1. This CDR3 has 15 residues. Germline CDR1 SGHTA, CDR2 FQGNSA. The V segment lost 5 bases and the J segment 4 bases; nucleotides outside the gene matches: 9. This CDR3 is CASSRTTGVGYGYTF. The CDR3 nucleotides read TGTGCCAGCAGCCGGACGACAGGGGTGGGCTATGGCTACACCTTC.

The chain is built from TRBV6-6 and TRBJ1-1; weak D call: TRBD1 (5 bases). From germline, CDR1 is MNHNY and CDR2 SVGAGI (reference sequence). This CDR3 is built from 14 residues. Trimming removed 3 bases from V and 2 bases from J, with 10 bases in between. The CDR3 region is CASSYRDRNTEAFF. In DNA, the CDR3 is TGTGCCAGCAGTTATCGGGACCGCAACACTGAAGCTTTCTTT.

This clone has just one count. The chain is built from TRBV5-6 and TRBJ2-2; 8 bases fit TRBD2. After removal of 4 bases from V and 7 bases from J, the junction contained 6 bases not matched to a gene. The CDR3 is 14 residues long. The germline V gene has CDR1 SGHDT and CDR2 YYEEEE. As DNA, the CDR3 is TGTGCCAGCAGCGCCGGGACTAGGGGCGGGGAGCTGTTTTTT. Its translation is CASSAGTRGGELFF.

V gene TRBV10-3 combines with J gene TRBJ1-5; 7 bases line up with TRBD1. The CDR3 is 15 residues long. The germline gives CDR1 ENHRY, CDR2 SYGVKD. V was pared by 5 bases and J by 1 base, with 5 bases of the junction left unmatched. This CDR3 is CAISPTGDSNQPQHF. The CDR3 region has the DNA TGTGCCATCAGTCCTACAGGGGACAGCAATCAGCCCCAGCATTTT.

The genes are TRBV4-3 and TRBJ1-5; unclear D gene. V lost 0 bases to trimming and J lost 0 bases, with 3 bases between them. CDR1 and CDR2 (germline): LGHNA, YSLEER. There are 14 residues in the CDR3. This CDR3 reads CASSQEYSNQPQHF. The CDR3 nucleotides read TGCGCCAGCAGCCAAGAATATAGCAATCAGCCCCAGCATTTT.